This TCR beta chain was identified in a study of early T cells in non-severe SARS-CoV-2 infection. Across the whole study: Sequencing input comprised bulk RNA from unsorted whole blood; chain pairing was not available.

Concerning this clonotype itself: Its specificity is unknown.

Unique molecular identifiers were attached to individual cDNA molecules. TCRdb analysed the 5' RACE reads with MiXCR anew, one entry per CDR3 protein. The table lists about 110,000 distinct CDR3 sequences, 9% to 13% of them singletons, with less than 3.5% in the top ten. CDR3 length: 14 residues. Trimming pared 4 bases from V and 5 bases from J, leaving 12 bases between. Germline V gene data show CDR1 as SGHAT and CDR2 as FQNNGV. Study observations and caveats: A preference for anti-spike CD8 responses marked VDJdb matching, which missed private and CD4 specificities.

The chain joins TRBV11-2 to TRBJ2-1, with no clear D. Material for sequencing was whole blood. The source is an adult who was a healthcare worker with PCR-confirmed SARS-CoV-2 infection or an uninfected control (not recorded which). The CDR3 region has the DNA TGTGCCAGCAGCTCGCCAGCAGAAAACAATGAGCAGTTCTTC. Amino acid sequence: CASSSPAENNEQFF.